This is a list of T cell receptor beta chains from one sample in a study of blood T cell repertoires in COVID-19. Only in-frame clones appear in the TCRdb table, and some are missing; sequencing was by immunoSEQ multiplex PCR. This table has over 150,000 clones, 75% to 90% appearing once. Sequencing was done on a sample of PBMCs or T cells enriched from blood (not recorded which). These receptors all come from a woman aged 25 to 39 who had recovered from COVID-19. Both conserved end residues are part of each CDR3.

TRBV5-1 | CASSRGGRDEQFF
TRBV11-2 | CASSFGDRAHYGYTF
TRBV18 | CASSPGTNSLANYGYTF
TRBV5-1 | CASSPLLAGGSDTQYF
TRBV7-2 | CASSSGAGLAGAGYNEQFF
TRBV27 | CASSLRGYNTEAFF
TRBV24-1 | CATSGNGGNSPLHF
TRBV19 | CASSIHGQETQYF
TRBV19 | CATSGGVEAFF
TRBV6-2/TRBV6-3 | CASSDRGRGDQPQHF
TRBV29-1 | CSVLVGHTEAFF
TRBV27 | CASSLIFGGLGYNEQFF
TRBV30 | CAWSVEGSSNQPQHF
TRBV7-2 | CASKLAGGSHNEQFF
TRBV28 | CASSKSGNEKLFF
TRBV11-3 | CASSYRDRGGDTEAFF
TRBV5-6 | CASSVPGQAYEQYF
TRBV19 | CASTRDSGYGYTF
TRBV28 | CASSSPREDINYGYTF
TRBV7-6 | CASSKRVSPTDTQYF
TRBV6-5 | CASSFRDAGGWHGYTF
TRBV5-1 | CASSLIGQYNSPLHF
TRBV5-1 | CASSLDITGANTGELFF
TRBV5-1 | CASSSLAGEQFF
TRBV24-1 | CATSDTTGGNEQFF
TRBV19 | CASSNPGQSSGANVLTF
TRBV5-1 | CASSLAGDYGYTF
TRBV6-5 | CASSLAGADTEAFF
TRBV18 | CASSPGQNYGYTF
TRBV27 | CASSLGPEYMNTEAFF
TRBV19 | CASSQPSGKANYGYTF